This section outlines one TCR beta chain sequence together with its context. This record belongs to a study of graft-versus-host responses after intestinal transplantation. Study-level background: Transplant types were multivisceral, liver-intestinal, or isolated intestinal.

Sequenced by immunoSEQ multiplex PCR; TCRdb stores in-frame clones only, minus some. The sample carries 43,000 or so clones, roughly 91% recorded once. The sequence derives from a human patient who received an intestinal transplant, so some T cells may come from the graft donor. The material was PBMCs, obtained about 790 days after a first intestinal transplant, on the day of a second.

CDR3 loop: CASSVEGTGSYEQYF. The CDR3 bases are TGTGCCAGCAGCGTAGAGGGGACAGGCTCCTACGAGCAGTACTTC. The chain links TRBV9 to TRBJ2-7, with 8 bases that match TRBD1. Germline values: CDR1 SGDLS, CDR2 YYNGEE. The junction had 2 bases not matched to a gene; V was cut back by 0 bases and J by 0 bases. The length of the CDR3 is 15 residues.